This TCR beta chain appears in the sequencing data of a study of CD8+ T cells in alopecia areata. Treatment defined: oral pan-JAK inhibitor, 5-10 mg twice daily. V lost 6 bases, J lost 1 base, and 13 bases lay in between. CDR1 and CDR2 from the germline V gene are SGHRS and YFSETQ. The CDR3 sequence is 15 residues long. TCR sequencing used cDNA made by reverse transcription of extracted RNA. Assay used: immunoSEQ multiplex PCR; TCRdb lists only in-frame clones, some missing. The sample lists 250,000 to 350,000 clones, 60% seen once, with 0.93% in the top ten. The sequencing used CD4+ T cells sorted from blood, collected at approximately week 51, from a patient treated with tofacitinib. The receptor's source is a human donor with alopecia areata. The chain carries TRBV5-1 and TRBJ2-2; D uncertain. DNA of the CDR3: TGCGCCAGCACCTATGGGGTTGGGAACACCGGGGAGCTGTTTTTT. As protein: CASTYGVGNTGELFF.